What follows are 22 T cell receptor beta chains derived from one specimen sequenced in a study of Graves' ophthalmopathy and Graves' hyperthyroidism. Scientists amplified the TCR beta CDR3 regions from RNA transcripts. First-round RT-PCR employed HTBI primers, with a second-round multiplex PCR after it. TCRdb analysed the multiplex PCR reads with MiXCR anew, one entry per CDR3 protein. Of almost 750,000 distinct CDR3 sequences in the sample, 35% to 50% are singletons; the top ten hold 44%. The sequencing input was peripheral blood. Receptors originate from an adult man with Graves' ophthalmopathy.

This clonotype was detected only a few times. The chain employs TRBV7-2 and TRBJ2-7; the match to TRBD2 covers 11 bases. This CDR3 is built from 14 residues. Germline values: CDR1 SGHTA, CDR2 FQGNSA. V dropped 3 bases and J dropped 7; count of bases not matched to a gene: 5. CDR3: CASSFSGGALEQYF. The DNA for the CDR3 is TGTGCCAGCAGCTTTAGCGGGGGGGCTTTGGAGCAGTACTTC.

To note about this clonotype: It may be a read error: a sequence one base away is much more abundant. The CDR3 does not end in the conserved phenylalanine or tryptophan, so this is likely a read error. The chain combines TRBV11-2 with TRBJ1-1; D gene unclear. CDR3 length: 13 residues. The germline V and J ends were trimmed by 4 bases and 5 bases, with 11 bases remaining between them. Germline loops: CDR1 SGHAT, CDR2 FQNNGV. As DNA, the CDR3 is TGTGCCAGCAGCTCAATACTTGGGACTGAAGCTTTCCTT. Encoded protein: CASSSILGTEAFL.

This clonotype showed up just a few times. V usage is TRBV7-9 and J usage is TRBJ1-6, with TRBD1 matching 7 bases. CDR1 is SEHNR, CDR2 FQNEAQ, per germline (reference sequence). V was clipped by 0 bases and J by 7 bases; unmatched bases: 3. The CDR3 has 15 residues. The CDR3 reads CASSLAGDRNSPLHF. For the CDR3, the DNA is TGTGCCAGCAGCTTAGCGGGGGACAGAAATTCACCCCTCCACTTT. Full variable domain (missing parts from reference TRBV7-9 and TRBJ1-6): DTGVSQNPRHKITKRGQNVTFRCDPISEHNRLYWYRQTLGQGPEFLTYFQNEAQLEKSRLLSDRFSAERPKGSFSTLEIQRTEQGDSAMYLCASSLAGDRNSPLHFGNGTRLTVT.

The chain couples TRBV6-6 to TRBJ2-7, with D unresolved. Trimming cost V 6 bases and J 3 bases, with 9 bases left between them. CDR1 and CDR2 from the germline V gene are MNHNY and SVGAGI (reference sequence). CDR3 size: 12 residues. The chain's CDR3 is CASRGRIYEQYF. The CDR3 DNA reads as TGTGCCAGCAGAGGTCGGATCTACGAGCAGTACTTC.

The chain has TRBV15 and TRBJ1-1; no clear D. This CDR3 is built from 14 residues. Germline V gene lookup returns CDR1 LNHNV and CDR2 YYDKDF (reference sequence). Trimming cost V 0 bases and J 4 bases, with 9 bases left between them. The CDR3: CATSRDRLSTEAFF. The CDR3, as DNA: TGTGCCACCAGCAGAGATCGCCTGAGCACTGAAGCTTTCTTT.

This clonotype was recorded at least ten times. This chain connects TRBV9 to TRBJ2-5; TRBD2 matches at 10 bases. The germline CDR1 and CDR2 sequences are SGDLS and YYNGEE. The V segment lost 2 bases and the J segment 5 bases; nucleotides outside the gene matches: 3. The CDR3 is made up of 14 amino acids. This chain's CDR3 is CASSVLAGAETQYF. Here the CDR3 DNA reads TGTGCCAGCAGCGTCCTAGCGGGAGCTGAGACCCAGTACTTC.

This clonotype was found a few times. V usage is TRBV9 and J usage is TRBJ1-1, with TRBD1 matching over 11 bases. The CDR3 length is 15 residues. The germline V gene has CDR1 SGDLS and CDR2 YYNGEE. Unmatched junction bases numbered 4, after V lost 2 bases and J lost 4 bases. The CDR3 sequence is CASSVGGTGGTEAFF. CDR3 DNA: TGTGCCAGCAGCGTGGGGGGGACAGGGGGCACTGAAGCTTTCTTT.

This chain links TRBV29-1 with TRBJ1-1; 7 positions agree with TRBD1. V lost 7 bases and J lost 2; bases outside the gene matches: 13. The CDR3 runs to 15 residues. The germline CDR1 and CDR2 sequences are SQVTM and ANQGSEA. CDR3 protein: CSAVGPGQLNTEAFF. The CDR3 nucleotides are TGCAGCGCCGTAGGCCCGGGACAGCTAAACACTGAAGCTTTCTTT.

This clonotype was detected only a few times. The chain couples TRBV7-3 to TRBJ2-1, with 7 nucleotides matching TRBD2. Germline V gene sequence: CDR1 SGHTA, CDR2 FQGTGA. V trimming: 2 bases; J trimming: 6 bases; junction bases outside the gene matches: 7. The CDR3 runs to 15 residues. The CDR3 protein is CASSLDPAGPNEQFF. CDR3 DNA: TGTGCCAGCAGCTTAGATCCAGCGGGACCCAATGAGCAGTTCTTC.

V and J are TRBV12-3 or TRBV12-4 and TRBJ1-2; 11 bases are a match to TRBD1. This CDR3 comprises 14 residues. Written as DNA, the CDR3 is TGTGCTAGTGGCCTGGGTGGACAGGGGGCCTTCTACACCTTC. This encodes CASGLGGQGAFYTF.

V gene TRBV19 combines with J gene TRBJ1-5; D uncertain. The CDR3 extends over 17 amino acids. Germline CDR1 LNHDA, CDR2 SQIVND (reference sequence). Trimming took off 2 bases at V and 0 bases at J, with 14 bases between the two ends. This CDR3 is CASSILAGFNSNQPQHF. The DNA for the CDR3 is TGTGCCAGTAGTATACTGGCGGGGTTTAATAGCAATCAGCCCCAGCATTTT.

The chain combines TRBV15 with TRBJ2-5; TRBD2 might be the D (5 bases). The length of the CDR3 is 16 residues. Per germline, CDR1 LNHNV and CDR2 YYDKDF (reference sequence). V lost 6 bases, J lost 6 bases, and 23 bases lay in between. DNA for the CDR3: TGTGCCACCAGTCCCACCATGATTGGGAGCGCGAAGACCCAGTACTTC. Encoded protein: CATSPTMIGSAKTQYF.

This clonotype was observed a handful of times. The CDR3 sequence: CASRQSGGRATEQYF. The CDR3 bases are TGTGCCAGCCGACAGAGTGGGGGGAGGGCTACGGAGCAGTACTTC. The chain carries TRBV12-3 or TRBV12-4 and TRBJ2-7; 7 bases map to TRBD2. This CDR3 region has 15 residues. The V and J ends lost 8 bases and 7 bases, in that order; junction bases with no gene match: 17.

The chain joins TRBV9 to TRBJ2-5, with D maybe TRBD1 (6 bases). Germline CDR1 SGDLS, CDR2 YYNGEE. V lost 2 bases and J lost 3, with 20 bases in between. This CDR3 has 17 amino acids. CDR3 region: CASSVLGAGMAEETQYF. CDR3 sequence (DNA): TGTGCCAGCAGCGTTCTGGGGGCAGGGATGGCCGAAGAGACCCAGTACTTC.

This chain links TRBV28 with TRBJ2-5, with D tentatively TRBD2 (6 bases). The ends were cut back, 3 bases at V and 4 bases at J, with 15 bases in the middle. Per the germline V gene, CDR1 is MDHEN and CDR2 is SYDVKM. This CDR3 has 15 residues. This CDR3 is CASSLGGEELETQYF. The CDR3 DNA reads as TGTGCCAGCAGTTTGGGCGGGGAAGAGCTAGAGACCCAGTACTTC. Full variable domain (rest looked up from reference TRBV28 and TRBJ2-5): DVKVTQSSRYLVKRTGEKVFLECVQDMDHENMFWYRQDPGLGLRLIYFSYDVKMKEKGDIPEGYSVSREKKERFSLILESASTNQTSMYLCASSLGGEELETQYFGPGTRLLVL.

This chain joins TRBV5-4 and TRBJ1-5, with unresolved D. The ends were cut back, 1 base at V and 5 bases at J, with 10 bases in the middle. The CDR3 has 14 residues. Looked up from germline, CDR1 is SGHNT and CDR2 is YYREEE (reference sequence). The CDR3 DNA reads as TGTGCCAGCAGCTTGTACGGGGATTATCAGCCCCAGCATTTT. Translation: CASSLYGDYQPQHF.

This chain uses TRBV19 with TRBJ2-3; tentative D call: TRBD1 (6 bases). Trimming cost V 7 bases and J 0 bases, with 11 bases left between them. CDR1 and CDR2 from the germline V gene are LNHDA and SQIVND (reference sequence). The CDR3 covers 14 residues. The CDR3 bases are TGTGCCAGTAACCGGGACACCAGCACAGATACGCAGTATTTT. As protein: CASNRDTSTDTQYF.

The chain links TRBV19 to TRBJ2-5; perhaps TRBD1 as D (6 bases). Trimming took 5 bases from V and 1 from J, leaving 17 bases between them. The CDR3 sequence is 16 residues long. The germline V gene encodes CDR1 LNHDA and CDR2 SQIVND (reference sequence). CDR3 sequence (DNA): TGTGCCAGTAGTCAACACAGGGATTCGGTCCAAGAGACCCAGTACTTC. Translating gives CASSQHRDSVQETQYF.

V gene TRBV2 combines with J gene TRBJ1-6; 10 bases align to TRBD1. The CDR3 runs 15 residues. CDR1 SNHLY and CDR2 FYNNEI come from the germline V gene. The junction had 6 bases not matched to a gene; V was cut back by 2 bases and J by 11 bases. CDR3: CASSERGTGAPPLHF. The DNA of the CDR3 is TGTGCCAGCAGTGAACGTGGGACAGGGGCACCACCCCTCCACTTT.

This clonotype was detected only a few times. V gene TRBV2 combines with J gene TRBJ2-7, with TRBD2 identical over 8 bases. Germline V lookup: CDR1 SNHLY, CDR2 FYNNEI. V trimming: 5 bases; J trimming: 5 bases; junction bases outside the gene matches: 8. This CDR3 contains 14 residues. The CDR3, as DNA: TGTGCCAGCAGTTTAGCGGGATCTGGAAACGAGCAGTACTTC. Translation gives CASSLAGSGNEQYF.

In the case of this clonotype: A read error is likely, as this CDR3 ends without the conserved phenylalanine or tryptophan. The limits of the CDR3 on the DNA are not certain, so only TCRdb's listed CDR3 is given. This CDR3 is CSVEERQNLY. The genes are TRBV29-1 and TRBJ1-4; the table calls TRBD1, which could not be checked here. Germline CDR1 reads SQVTM; CDR2 reads ANQGSEA. The CDR3 is 10 residues long, ends included.

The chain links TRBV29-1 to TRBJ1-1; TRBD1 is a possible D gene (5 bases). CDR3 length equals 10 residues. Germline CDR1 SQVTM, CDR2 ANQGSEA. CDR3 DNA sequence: TGCAACGACAGGAACACTGAAGCTTTCTTT. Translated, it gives CNDRNTEAFF.